Presented here are 24 T cell receptor beta chains from one specimen sequenced in a study of shared clonotypes between healthy human individuals. The assay was immunoSEQ multiplex PCR, and TCRdb's table has in-frame clones only and misses some. This repertoire shows approximately 2,000,000 clones, approximately 90% found once; its top ten account for 0.3% to 0.45%. The specimen sequenced was naive CD4+ T cells from PBMCs. Subset of the sample: CD45RA+ positively selected. Receptor source: a man aged 18 to 29 in good health. Some clones in this sample may be carry-over from other donors' samples.

Remarks on this clone: Other nucleotide sequences in the sample specify the same CDR3. The chain recombines TRBV18 with TRBJ1-1; no clear D gene. Germline CDR1 is KGHSH and CDR2 is LQKENI. Deletions cut 3 bases from V and 8 bases from J, with 7 bases between. The CDR3 is 11 amino acids. For the CDR3, the DNA is TGTGCCAGCTCACCTCGGTCGGAAGCTTTCTTT. As protein: CASSPRSEAFF.

The chain recombines TRBV19 with TRBJ2-7, with 7 nucleotides matching TRBD2. This CDR3 is built from 16 residues. Losses at the gene ends were 1 base for V and 0 bases for J; bases not matched to a gene: 6. The germline gives CDR1 LNHDA, CDR2 SQIVND (reference sequence). Written as DNA, the CDR3 is TGTGCCAGTAGTATAGGGACTAGACCGCCCTCCTACGAGCAGTACTTC. The encoded protein is CASSIGTRPPSYEQYF.

The chain links TRBV21-1 to TRBJ2-7; the table's D call of TRBD1 was not tested on the DNA. TRBV21-1 is a listed pseudogene. The CDR3 totals 16 residues. This chain's CDR3 is CASSNLLQGAVDEQYF. CDR3 DNA: TGTGCCAGCAGCAACCTCCTACAGGGGGCTGTGGACGAGCAGTACTTC.

The chain carries TRBV20-1 and TRBJ2-7; D is possibly TRBD2 (6 bases). V lost 7 bases to trimming and J lost 8 bases, with 15 bases between them. Germline-derived CDR1 and CDR2 are DFQATT and SNEGSKA (reference sequence). The CDR3 totals 11 residues. The CDR3 loop reads CSVNLAGQQYF. In nucleotides, the CDR3 is TGCAGTGTTAACCTGGCGGGGCAGCAGTACTTC.

This clone was seen only once. The chain is built from TRBV21-1 and TRBJ1-1; TRBD1, as called in the table, went unchecked against the DNA. TRBV21-1 is deemed a pseudogene. The CDR3 spans 18 residues. CDR3 coding DNA: TGTGCCAGCAGCAAAGACCGGTGCAGGGGGGTCCCGGACACTGAAGCTTTCTTT. This translates into CASSKDRCRGVPDTEAFF.

This chain links TRBV5-1 with TRBJ2-3; D is perhaps TRBD2 (5 bases). The V end lost 1 base, the J end lost 1 base, and 10 bases lay between the germline ends. There are 15 residues in the CDR3. Germline-derived CDR1 and CDR2 are SGHRS and YFSETQ. CDR3 protein: CASSLSGVGTDTQYF. In DNA, the CDR3 is TGCGCCAGCAGCTTGAGCGGTGTGGGCACAGATACGCAGTATTTT. Variable domain in full (rest from reference TRBV5-1 and TRBJ2-3): KAGVTQTPRYLIKTRGQQVTLSCSPISGHRSVSWYQQTPGQGLQFLFEYFSETQRNKGNFPGRFSGRQFSNSRSEMNVSTLELGDSALYLCASSLSGVGTDTQYFGPGTRLTVL.

Regarding this clone: An end of the junction does not agree with germline; a read error may underlie this. The chain joins TRBV27 to TRBJ2-1, with 10 bases aligning to TRBD2. Germline V CDR1 and CDR2: MNHEY, SMNVEV (reference sequence). This CDR3 is 21 amino acids long. Here the CDR3 DNA reads TGTGCCAGCAATTTACCGAAGACTGGACTAGCGGAGGCGGGCTCCTACAATGAGCAGTTCTTC. Translation: CASNLPKTGLAEAGSYNEQFF.

This clone appeared a few times. Other DNA sequences in this specimen translate into the identical CDR3. This chain uses TRBV5-1 with TRBJ2-3; possibly TRBD2 for D (5 bases). Germline-derived CDR1 and CDR2 are SGHRS and YFSETQ. The CDR3 length is 14 residues. The V end lost 0 bases, the J end lost 2 bases, and 7 bases lay between the germline ends. The CDR3 DNA reads TGCGCCAGCAGCTTGGAGAGGGACACAGATACGCAGTATTTT. This sequence encodes CASSLERDTDTQYF.

This chain joins TRBV9 and TRBJ2-1, with 11 bases identical to TRBD2. Germline V gene data show CDR1 as SGDLS and CDR2 as YYNGEE. V lost 6 bases to trimming and J lost 3 bases; unmatched junction nucleotides: 11. The CDR3 contains 17 residues. For the CDR3, the DNA is TGTGCCAGCAATAAGGGTCGGGGGACTAGCGGCTACAATGAGCAGTTCTTC. The encoded protein is CASNKGRGTSGYNEQFF.

The rearrangement links TRBV4-2 to TRBJ1-5; D possibly corresponds to TRBD1 (6 bases). The length of the CDR3 is 16 residues. Between the trimmed V and J ends, which lost 0 bases and 3 bases, there was a span of 12 bases. The germline gives CDR1 LGHNA, CDR2 YNFKEQ. This chain's CDR3 is CASSQDPDSYNQPQHF. CDR3 sequence (DNA): TGTGCCAGCAGCCAAGATCCGGACAGCTACAATCAGCCCCAGCATTTT.

The V call is TRBV15, the J call TRBJ2-6; 8 bases align to TRBD1. The CDR3 covers 18 residues. V lost 3 bases to trimming and J lost 1 base; unmatched junction nucleotides: 8. From germline, CDR1 is LNHNV and CDR2 YYDKDF (reference sequence). In nucleotides, the CDR3 is TGTGCCACCAGCAGGTTCCGGGACAGGAGATCTGGGGCCAACGTCCTGACTTTC. Translating gives CATSRFRDRRSGANVLTF.

The chain employs TRBV30 and TRBJ2-1; a weak D match, TRBD2 (5 bases). Germline CDR1 and CDR2: GTSNPN and SVGIG (reference sequence). The CDR3 extends over 13 amino acids. The V end lost 4 bases, the J end lost 4 bases, and 11 bases lay between the germline ends. The CDR3 DNA reads as TGTGCCTGGACCCCCGGGATTTACAATGAGCAGTTCTTC. Its translation: CAWTPGIYNEQFF.

The chain is built from TRBV18 and TRBJ2-1; D possibly matches TRBD1 or TRBD2 (6 bases each). The CDR3 is made up of 14 amino acids. V lost 3 bases and J lost 6, with 12 bases in between. The germline CDR1 and CDR2 sequences are KGHSH and LQKENI. The CDR3 sequence is CASSPWRGVNEQFF. The CDR3 nucleotides read TGTGCCAGCTCACCGTGGAGGGGGGTCAATGAGCAGTTCTTC.

The genes are TRBV5-1 and TRBJ1-3, with D possibly TRBD1 on 5 matching bases. The CDR3 is 15 residues long. CDR1 is SGHRS, CDR2 YFSETQ, per germline. Trimming shortened V by 4 bases and J by 4 bases, and 15 bases separated the two germline ends. CDR3 sequence (DNA): TGCGCCAGCAGCGGGGGACCGTCATTGGGAAACACCATATATTTT. Residues: CASSGGPSLGNTIYF.

The chain combines TRBV7-2 with TRBJ1-2, with 8 bases that match TRBD1. The CDR3 has 15 amino acids. Germline-derived CDR1 and CDR2 are SGHTA and FQGNSA. Trimming removed 3 bases from V and 5 bases from J; junction bases left unmatched: 8. The CDR3 DNA follows: TGTGCCAGCAGCTTTGGACAGGGCCTCAGTTATGGCTACACCTTC. Protein: CASSFGQGLSYGYTF.

This chain joins TRBV7-2 and TRBJ2-7, with 10 positions matching TRBD2. The germline CDR1 and CDR2 sequences are SGHTA and FQGNSA. This CDR3 spans 14 amino acids. V trimming: 5 bases; J trimming: 3 bases; junction bases outside the gene matches: 4. In nucleotides, the CDR3 is TGTGCCAGCAGCACTCGGACTAGCGGCTACGAGCAGTACTTC. Its protein is CASSTRTSGYEQYF.

The chain combines TRBV7-8 with TRBJ2-7, with 7 positions matching TRBD1. V trimming: 2 bases; J trimming: 5 bases; junction bases outside the gene matches: 9. The CDR3 consists of 15 residues. Germline-derived CDR1 and CDR2 are SGHVS and FQNEAQ. The CDR3 sequence: CASSLRARGTHEQYF. The CDR3, as DNA: TGTGCCAGCAGCTTAAGGGCCAGGGGGACCCACGAGCAGTACTTC.

The chain links TRBV28 to TRBJ1-5, with 9 bases aligning to TRBD1. The ends lost 5 bases at V and 7 bases at J; junction bases unmatched: 12. The CDR3 consists of 16 residues. The germline gives CDR1 MDHEN, CDR2 SYDVKM. In DNA, the CDR3 is TGTGCCAGCAGTCTACCTAGGACAGGGGTGCACCAGCCCCAGCATTTT. It specifies CASSLPRTGVHQPQHF.

The chain couples TRBV11-2 to TRBJ1-2, with 9 bases aligning to TRBD1. V shed 0 bases and J 4 bases; nucleotides not matched to a gene: 3. Germline CDR1 SGHAT, CDR2 FQNNGV. This CDR3 spans 15 amino acids. In nucleotides, the CDR3 is TGTGCCAGCAGCTTAGAGGGGACAGGGTTCTATGGCTACACCTTC. Translated: CASSLEGTGFYGYTF.

The chain recombines TRBV9 with TRBJ2-1; 7 nucleotides match TRBD2. Germline values: CDR1 SGDLS, CDR2 YYNGEE. With V trimmed by 2 bases and J by 2 bases, 4 bases remained unmatched. The CDR3 sequence is 15 residues long. The CDR3: CASSVQAGPYNEQFF. The CDR3 DNA reads as TGTGCCAGCAGCGTGCAAGCGGGGCCCTACAATGAGCAGTTCTTC. The entire variable domain, with the rest obtained from reference TRBV9 and TRBJ2-1, is as follows: DSGVTQTPKHLITATGQRVTLRCSPRSGDLSVYWYQQSLDQGLQFLIQYYNGEERAKGNILERFSAQQFPDLHSELNLSSLELGDSALYFCASSVQAGPYNEQFFGPGTRLTVL.

This chain connects TRBV5-6 to TRBJ2-1, with 9 bases lining up with TRBD1. The J segment lost 8 bases and the V segment lost 3 bases, leaving 12 bases of the junction unmatched. Germline V CDR1 and CDR2: SGHDT, YYEEEE. The CDR3 sequence is 16 residues long. DNA for the CDR3: TGTGCCAGCAGCTATCGTACCGGGACAGGGTTCGATGAGCAGTTCTTC. Amino acids: CASSYRTGTGFDEQFF.

This chain connects TRBV13 to TRBJ2-4; 10 bases line up with TRBD2. J gave up 5 bases and V 3 bases, and 13 bases lay outside the gene matches. CDR3 length: 18 amino acids. Germline-derived CDR1 and CDR2 are PRHDT and FYEKMQ (reference sequence). This CDR3 reads CASSFKTSGPRGENIQYF. The DNA for the CDR3 is TGTGCCAGCAGCTTTAAGACTAGCGGGCCCCGGGGGGAAAACATTCAGTACTTC.

The J gene is TRBJ1-3, the V gene TRBV6-1, with no clear D. The CDR3 runs 10 residues. CDR1 is MNHNS, CDR2 SASEGT, per germline. CDR3 sequence (DNA): TGTGGCACAGCTGGAAACACCATATATTTT. Translating it yields CGTAGNTIYF.

The chain couples TRBV5-1 to TRBJ2-1; 7 positions match TRBD1. V was pared by 4 bases and J by 0 bases, with 7 bases of the junction left unmatched. The CDR3 sequence is 16 residues long. Germline CDR1 and CDR2: SGHRS and YFSETQ. The CDR3 DNA reads TGCGCCAGCAGCCTTGGACAGGATCCCTCCTACAATGAGCAGTTCTTC. This gives the protein CASSLGQDPSYNEQFF.